This is a list of T cell receptor beta chains from one sample in a study of CD8+CD57+ T cells in acquired aplastic anemia. TCRdb fed the reads into MiXCR, producing one record per CDR3 protein. The table lists about 170,000 distinct CDR3 sequences, just under 65% of them singletons. The sequenced sample was sorted CD4+, CD8+, or CD8+CD57+ T cells (not recorded which) from PBMCs. Every receptor here comes from a human donor in good health. CDR3s include the opening cysteine and the closing phenylalanine or tryptophan. D genes are given only for firm matches. Clone size is shown for a subset of rows, as once, few, many or a class of expanded clone.

D gene | J gene | clone size | V gene | CDR3 DNA | CDR3 protein
TRBD1 | TRBJ1-1 | - | TRBV2 | TGTGCCAGCAGTGGACAGGGCATGAACACTGAGGCTTTCTTT | CASSGQGMNTEAFF
TRBD1 | TRBJ1-4 | many | TRBV2 | TGTGCCAGCAGTAGCCTGGACAGGGAGCTGTCCTATGAAAAACTGTTTTTT | CASSSLDRELSYEKLFF
- | TRBJ2-7 | - | TRBV29-1 | TGCAGCGTGGTTGGGTTCTACGAGCAGTACTTC | CSVVGFYEQYF
- | TRBJ2-5 | few | TRBV7-8 | TGTGCCAGCAGCCTGACTAGAGTTATCGTGAAGACCCAGTACTTC | CASSLTRVIVKTQYF
- | TRBJ1-6 | - | TRBV15 | TGTGCCACCAGCAGGGATCACTCCTATAATTCACCCCTCCACTTT | CATSRDHSYNSPLHF
- | TRBJ2-7 | few | TRBV10-1 | TGCGCCAGCAGTGAAGGTCTAGTAGGCCACGAGCAGTACTTC | CASSEGLVGHEQYF
- | TRBJ2-7 | - | TRBV7-6 | TGTGCCAGCAGCCCAAGGGACAACGAGCAGTACTTC | CASSPRDNEQYF
TRBD2 | TRBJ2-7 | - | TRBV12-3/TRBV12-4 | TGTGCCAGCAGAACTAGCGGGGCCTACGAGCAGTACTTC | CASRTSGAYEQYF
TRBD2 | TRBJ2-1 | - | TRBV2 | TGTGCCAGCAGTGAATTGCTAGCGGGTGATGAGCAGTTCTTC | CASSELLAGDEQFF
TRBD2 | TRBJ2-7 | - | TRBV24-1 | TGTGCCACCAGTGTGGGGGGGGACGGCGGGAGCGAGCAGTACTTC | CATSVGGDGGSEQYF
- | TRBJ1-6 | - | TRBV12-3/TRBV12-4 | TGTGCCAGCACGGGACAACTTAATTCACCCCTCCACTTT | CASTGQLNSPLHF
TRBD1 | TRBJ2-3 | - | TRBV5-1 | TGTGCCAGCAGCACCGCGACAGGGGCTAGCACAGATACGCAGTATTTT | CASSTATGASTDTQYF
- | TRBJ2-7 | - | TRBV19 | TGTGCCAGTAGTATGGGGACCCACGAGCAGTACTTC | CASSMGTHEQYF
- | TRBJ2-3 | - | TRBV20-1 | TGCAGTGCTAGATCTGAGGGGGGGCGTGTAGATACGCAGTATTTT | CSARSEGGRVDTQYF
- | TRBJ2-3 | few | TRBV28 | TGTGCCAGCAGTTTTCAGGGTTACACAGATACGCAGTATTTT | CASSFQGYTDTQYF
TRBD2 | TRBJ2-5 | - | TRBV20-1 | TGCAGTGTTTCGACTGGACTAGCGGGGGTAGTTCGACAAGAGACCCAGTACTTC | CSVSTGLAGVVRQETQYF
TRBD1 | TRBJ2-5 | - | TRBV2 | TGTGCCAGCAGGGACAGGGGGAAAGAGACCCAGTACTTC | CASRDRGKETQYF
TRBD2 | TRBJ2-2 | - | TRBV10-3 | TGTGCCATCAGGGGACTAGCGGGTGACACCGGGGAGCTGTTTTTT | CAIRGLAGDTGELFF
- | TRBJ1-3 | - | TRBV6-1 | TGTGCCAGCAGGAACTGGGGCAGTCGCTCTGGAAACACCATATATTTT | CASRNWGSRSGNTIYF
- | TRBJ2-1 | - | TRBV7-9 | TGTGCCAGCAGCTTAGCCAATGAGCAGTTCTTC | CASSLANEQFF
- | TRBJ2-7 | - | TRBV10-3 | TGTGCCATCAGTGAGTCCGGGGGGCACGAGCAGTACTTC | CAISESGGHEQYF
TRBD1 | TRBJ2-1 | - | TRBV20-1 | TGCAGTGCTGATCGACAGGGAATCAATGAGCAGTTCTTC | CSADRQGINEQFF
TRBD1 | TRBJ2-1 | - | TRBV4-3 | TGCGCCAGCAGCCAAGGACAGGGTTCGGATGAGCAGTTCTTC | CASSQGQGSDEQFF
- | TRBJ2-1 | - | TRBV4-1 | TGCGCCAGCAGCGTTATGGGGACACAAAGCTCCTACAATGAGCAGTTCTTC | CASSVMGTQSSYNEQFF
- | TRBJ2-5 | - | TRBV20-1 | TGCAGTGCTGGTAGGACTCTCCCAGAGACCCAGTACTTC | CSAGRTLPETQYF
- | TRBJ2-2 | once | TRBV20-1 | TGCAGTGCAAAGCAGGCAGGGAGGAGGACCGGGGAGCTGTTTTTT | CSAKQAGRRTGELFF
- | TRBJ2-7 | many | TRBV2 | TGTGCCAGCAGTGAATTAGGTAGAGGGGGCTACGAGCAGTACTTC | CASSELGRGGYEQYF
- | TRBJ1-1 | few | TRBV29-1 | TGCAGCGCGCGGAACACTGAAGCTTTCTTT | CSARNTEAFF
- | TRBJ2-7 | many | TRBV11-2 | TGTGCCAGCAGCTTTACTCACGAGCAGTACTTC | CASSFTHEQYF
- | TRBJ2-7 | - | TRBV19 | TGTGCCAGTATTGGTGAGTCCTACGAGCAGTACTTC | CASIGESYEQYF
TRBD1 | TRBJ2-7 | - | TRBV27 | TGTGCCAGCAGCCTCCGGGACAGATCCTACGAGCAGTACTTC | CASSLRDRSYEQYF
- | TRBJ2-7 | few | TRBV20-1 | TGCAGTGCTAGAGCGATGGGACTCTACGAGCAGTACTTC | CSARAMGLYEQYF
- | TRBJ1-5 | - | TRBV10-3 | TGTGCCATCGCCGCGGATAGCAATCAGCCCCAGCATTTT | CAIAADSNQPQHF
- | TRBJ1-2 | - | TRBV20-1 | TGCAGTGCTAGAGAGAGGACAATAAGCTACACCTTC | CSARERTISYTF
- | TRBJ2-3 | - | TRBV6-1 | TGTGCCATTCGGGACCAAATGATTCTACTTCATACGCAGTATTTT | CAIRDQMILLHTQYF
TRBD1 | TRBJ1-6 | - | TRBV20-1 | TGCAGTGCAGGGAGGCAGGGGGTAATTTCACCCCTCCACTTT | CSAGRQGVISPLHF
- | TRBJ1-2 | - | TRBV25-1 | TGTGCCAGCAGTGAATCTCTGTCAGCCTATGGCTACACCTTC | CASSESLSAYGYTF
- | TRBJ2-2 | - | TRBV18 | TGTGCCAGCTCATTAATGGGACCGAACACCGGGGAGCTGTTTTTT | CASSLMGPNTGELFF
- | TRBJ2-5 | few | TRBV20-1 | TGCAGTGCTGTGGGACGTGAAGAGACCCAGTACTTC | CSAVGREETQYF
- | TRBJ2-7 | many | TRBV2 | TGTGCCAGCATCGGGGCGAGGAACGAGCAGTACTTC | CASIGARNEQYF
- | TRBJ1-3 | few | TRBV12-3/TRBV12-4 | TGTGCCAGTGGACAGGGAAACACCATATATTTT | CASGQGNTIYF
- | TRBJ1-6 | many | TRBV30 | TGTGCCTGGACGACCGGGACGGGGAATTCACCCCTCCACTTT | CAWTTGTGNSPLHF
TRBD2 | TRBJ2-7 | few | TRBV7-8 | TGTGCCAGCAGCCTTCGCCTCGGGACTAGCGGGAGCGCCTACGAGCAGTACTTC | CASSLRLGTSGSAYEQYF
- | TRBJ2-1 | - | TRBV5-5 | TGTGCCAGCAGCCGAGGCAGGGAACGCTACAATGAGCGGTTCTTC | CASSRGRERYNERFF
- | TRBJ2-3 | - | TRBV3-1 | TGTGCCAGCAGCCAAGTACCGGGTACAGATACGCAGTATTTT | CASSQVPGTDTQYF
- | TRBJ2-3 | - | TRBV10-3 | TGTGCCATCAGTGTCGGGGACCGAAGCACAGATACGCAGTATTTT | CAISVGDRSTDTQYF
TRBD1 | TRBJ1-6 | - | TRBV7-9 | TGTGCCAGCAGCTTCAGACAGGGGGGGACCCATTCACCCCTCCACTTT | CASSFRQGGTHSPLHF
- | TRBJ1-6 | many | TRBV7-8 | TGTGCCAGCAGCTTAGTACCCAATAATTCACCCCTCCACTTT | CASSLVPNNSPLHF
TRBD1 | TRBJ2-1 | many | TRBV9 | TGTGCCAGCAGCGCGACAGGGAATGAGCAGTTCTTC | CASSATGNEQFF
- | TRBJ1-2 | - | TRBV5-4 | TGTGCCAGCAGCCTAGCCAAGACGTATGGCTACACCTTC | CASSLAKTYGYTF
- | TRBJ1-2 | once | TRBV2 | TGTGCCAGCCGGACGGGCAGGGGAGGGACTAACTATGGCTACACCTTC | CASRTGRGGTNYGYTF
- | TRBJ1-6 | few | TRBV2 | TGTGCCAGCAGCATAGCTCCAAATTCACCCCTCCACTTT | CASSIAPNSPLHF
TRBD2 | TRBJ2-3 | - | TRBV20-1 | TGCAGTGCTAGAGTTCAGCGGGGAGTCGGAGATACGCAGTATTTT | CSARVQRGVGDTQYF
- | TRBJ2-3 | few | TRBV2 | TGTGCCAGCAGTGAAGGCCTAGTTAACCTCGATACGCAGTATTTT | CASSEGLVNLDTQYF
- | TRBJ1-2 | - | TRBV6-1 | TGTGCCAGCAGTTACTCGAGGGAAGGAGCGGGCTACACCTTC | CASSYSREGAGYTF
TRBD1 | TRBJ2-7 | many | TRBV25-1 | TGTGCCAGCAGTGAACTCGGGACAGACTACGAGCAGTACTTC | CASSELGTDYEQYF
- | TRBJ2-6 | - | TRBV15 | TGTGCCACCAGCAGAGTTGGTACCGGGGCCAACGTCCTGACTTTC | CATSRVGTGANVLTF
- | TRBJ2-1 | - | TRBV10-2 | TGCGCCAGCCAGGGGTTAGGAGTGGTGGAGGGCAATGAGCAGTTCTTC | CASQGLGVVEGNEQFF
TRBD1 | TRBJ2-5 | - | TRBV7-6 | TGTGCCAGCAGACCCTCGCTCGACAGGGGGGGTGGACAAGAGACCCAGTACTTC | CASRPSLDRGGGQETQYF